The 26 T cell receptor beta chains below come from one sample, sequenced in a study of CD8+ T cells in alopecia areata. Following extraction, RNA underwent reverse transcription to cDNA, which served as the sequencing template. The assay was immunoSEQ multiplex PCR, and TCRdb's table has in-frame clones only and misses some. The sample has 150,000 to 200,000 clones; 50% to 60% are singletons. The material was CD4+ T cells sorted from blood, obtained at week 0. The source is a human donor with alopecia areata.

This clone was recorded only once. The rearrangement links TRBV27 to TRBJ1-5; D is undetermined. Germline values: CDR1 MNHEY, CDR2 SMNVEV (reference sequence). The CDR3 sequence is 13 residues long. V lost 5 bases, J lost 1 base, and 6 bases lay in between. CDR3 nucleotide sequence: TGTGCCAGCAGTGGCAAGAGCAATCAGCCCCAGCATTTT. Its protein product is CASSGKSNQPQHF.

V usage is TRBV5-4 and J usage is TRBJ2-5, with TRBD1 matching 7 bases. The CDR3 length is 15 residues. Germline V lookup: CDR1 SGHNT, CDR2 YYREEE (reference sequence). V trimming: 4 bases; J trimming: 1 base; junction bases outside the gene matches: 7. The CDR3 spells CASSRNRGFQETQYF. The CDR3 DNA is TGTGCCAGCAGCAGAAACAGGGGTTTCCAAGAGACCCAGTACTTC.

In this sample, this clone turned up a few times. The chain's CDR3 is CASSPPGGVHYEQYF. The CDR3 DNA reads TGTGCCAGCTCACCACCCGGGGGGGTCCACTACGAGCAGTACTTC. J is TRBJ2-7 and V is TRBV18, with 8 bases aligning to TRBD2. V lost 0 bases, J lost 3 bases, and 4 bases stayed unmatched. Looked up from germline, CDR1 is KGHSH and CDR2 is LQKENI. The CDR3 has 15 amino acids. The full variable domain, in which reference TRBV18 and TRBJ2-7 provide the parts outside the CDR3, is NAGVMQNPRHLVRRRGQEARLRCSPMKGHSHVYWYRQLPEEGLKFMVYLQKENIIDESGMPKERFSAEFPKEGPSILRIQQVVRGDSAAYFCASSPPGGVHYEQYFGPGTRLTVT.

The genes are TRBV30 and TRBJ1-3; D might be TRBD1 (6 bases). The V end lost 3 bases, the J end lost 4 bases, and 13 bases lay between the germline ends. The germline V gene encodes CDR1 GTSNPN and CDR2 SVGIG (reference sequence). The CDR3 runs 14 residues. DNA of the CDR3: TGTGCCTGGAGGACACAGGGACGAGGAAACACCATATATTTT. Its translation: CAWRTQGRGNTIYF.

Of note for this clone: This sample also contains other DNA sequences that code for the same CDR3. J is TRBJ2-6 and V is TRBV7-9; D not resolved. Germline V gives CDR1 SEHNR, CDR2 FQNEAQ (reference sequence). Trimming pared 0 bases from V and 0 bases from J, leaving 6 bases between. CDR3 size: 16 residues. The DNA of the CDR3 is TGTGCCAGCAGCTTAGCGTTGGGCTCTGGGGCCAACGTCCTGACTTTC. This gives the protein CASSLALGSGANVLTF.

This clone was counted only a few times. The chain carries TRBV15 and TRBJ2-7, with unresolved D. This CDR3 is built from 13 residues. Germline V gene sequence: CDR1 LNHNV, CDR2 YYDKDF (reference sequence). V lost 5 bases and J lost 3, with 11 bases in between. As DNA, the CDR3 is TGTGCCACCAGCCCGAGGCCGGTCTACGAGCAGTACTTC. Translation gives CATSPRPVYEQYF.

V and J are TRBV30 and TRBJ2-5; the D is unclear. Trimming took 3 bases from V and 1 from J, leaving 6 bases between them. The CDR3 extends over 12 amino acids. The germline CDR1 and CDR2 sequences are GTSNPN and SVGIG (reference sequence). The CDR3 is CAWSLGQETQYF. The CDR3 coding sequence is TGTGCCTGGAGCCTGGGCCAAGAGACCCAGTACTTC.

The J gene is TRBJ1-1, the V gene TRBV10-3, with 7 bases that match TRBD1. CDR1 is ENHRY, CDR2 SYGVKD, per germline. The CDR3 sequence is 13 residues long. With V trimmed by 11 bases and J by 0 bases, 6 bases remained unmatched. This chain's CDR3 is CAHRDSLNTEAFF. Written as DNA, the CDR3 is TGTGCCCACCGGGACAGTCTGAACACTGAAGCTTTCTTT.

The chain has TRBV5-1 and TRBJ2-6; D ambiguous. The CDR3 is made up of 15 amino acids. With 3 bases removed from V and 2 bases from J, the gap between germline ends came to 9 bases. CDR1 is SGHRS, CDR2 YFSETQ, per germline. The DNA of the CDR3 is TGCGCCAGCAGCTCGCAGATCACTGGGGCCAACGTCCTGACTTTC. Translation: CASSSQITGANVLTF. Full variable domain (remainder filled in from reference TRBV5-1 and TRBJ2-6): KAGVTQTPRYLIKTRGQQVTLSCSPISGHRSVSWYQQTPGQGLQFLFEYFSETQRNKGNFPGRFSGRQFSNSRSEMNVSTLELGDSALYLCASSSQITGANVLTFGAGSRLTVL.

The genes are TRBV30 and TRBJ2-3; possibly TRBD1 for D (6 bases). The CDR3 loop spans 12 amino acids. V was clipped by 2 bases and J by 7 bases, with 10 bases between them. Germline V lookup: CDR1 GTSNPN, CDR2 SVGIG (reference sequence). The CDR3 coding sequence is TGTGCCTGGAGTCCGGACAGCCATACGCAGTATTTT. It specifies CAWSPDSHTQYF.

This clone appeared a few times. This same CDR3 is encoded by further DNA sequences in the sample. This chain connects TRBV29-1 to TRBJ1-1; no definite D call. Trimming removed 4 bases at V and 1 base at J, with 4 bases between. The germline CDR1 and CDR2 sequences are SQVTM and ANQGSEA. The CDR3 runs 11 residues. As DNA, the CDR3 is TGCAGCGTTGCCACGAACACTGAAGCTTTCTTT. Its translation: CSVATNTEAFF.

The chain is built from TRBV5-1 and TRBJ2-7, with TRBD1 identical over 7 bases. V shed 4 bases, J shed 7 bases, and the junction held 8 bases outside the gene matches. The CDR3 extends over 13 amino acids. CDR1 SGHRS and CDR2 YFSETQ come from the germline V gene. The CDR3 sequence: CASSPALQGEQYF. CDR3 sequence (DNA): TGCGCCAGCAGCCCTGCATTACAGGGGGAGCAGTACTTC.

In this sample, this clone turned up a few times. V and J are TRBV11-2 and TRBJ2-2; D is unresolved. CDR3 length equals 13 residues. Trimming took 8 bases from V and 3 from J, leaving 10 bases between them. From germline, CDR1 is SGHAT and CDR2 FQNNGV. CDR3 coding DNA: TGTGCCAGCGTGACCTGGGACACCGGGGAGCTGTTTTTT. This sequence encodes CASVTWDTGELFF.

The chain couples TRBV30 to TRBJ2-5; 9 nucleotides match TRBD2. Per germline, CDR1 GTSNPN and CDR2 SVGIG (reference sequence). V dropped 1 base and J dropped 2; count of bases not matched to a gene: 8. The CDR3 totals 16 residues. CDR3: CAWSGQRGASQETQYF. CDR3 nucleotide sequence: TGTGCCTGGAGTGGACAGCGGGGGGCCTCTCAAGAGACCCAGTACTTC.

V usage is TRBV28 and J usage is TRBJ1-5; a weak D match, TRBD1 (5 bases). Per the germline V gene, CDR1 is MDHEN and CDR2 is SYDVKM. This CDR3 has 14 residues. The V and J ends lost 4 bases and 6 bases respectively, with 13 bases between them. The CDR3 DNA sequence: TGTGCCAGCAGTTGGGGGGGAAAAGGTCAGCCCCAGCATTTT. This gives the protein CASSWGGKGQPQHF.

CDR3 loop: CASSQRQGSNYGYTF. The CDR3 DNA reads TGCGCCAGCAGCCAAAGACAGGGATCTAACTATGGCTACACCTTC. The chain links TRBV5-1 to TRBJ1-2; TRBD1 aligns across 7 bases. Looked up from germline, CDR1 is SGHRS and CDR2 is YFSETQ. This CDR3 is built from 15 residues. Germline trimming cut 4 bases from V and 0 bases from J; bases unmatched to any gene: 6.

This clone has just a few counts. This rearrangement joins TRBV4-2 to TRBJ1-3, with a weak D call TRBD1 (5 bases). Germline V gene sequence: CDR1 LGHNA, CDR2 YNFKEQ. V gave up 7 bases and J gave up 0 bases, with 13 bases separating them. This CDR3 is 15 amino acids long. The CDR3 DNA reads TGTGCCAGCAATCCGGGACCTAGCTCTGGAAACACCATATATTTT. Amino acids: CASNPGPSSGNTIYF.

The sample holds a few counts of this clone. Other DNA variants within this sample encode the same CDR3. This chain joins TRBV2 and TRBJ2-7; TRBD1 aligns across 7 bases. Germline CDR1 and CDR2: SNHLY and FYNNEI. The V and J ends lost 4 bases and 3 bases, in that order; junction bases with no gene match: 0. The CDR3 loop spans 12 amino acids. DNA of the CDR3: TGTGCCAGCAGTGGGGACAGCTACGAGCAGTACTTC. Amino acids: CASSGDSYEQYF.

This chain connects TRBV6-6 to TRBJ1-2, with a possible D match to TRBD1 (5 bases). V was clipped by 7 bases and J by 6 bases, with 18 bases between them. This CDR3 region has 14 residues. In germline, CDR1 is MNHNY, CDR2 SVGAGI (reference sequence). The DNA for the CDR3 is TGTGCCAGCAAAACGCAGGGAGGAGCGGATGGCTACACCTTC. Translating gives CASKTQGGADGYTF.

This rearrangement joins TRBV4-2 to TRBJ2-2, with 9 bases identical to TRBD2. After removal of 4 bases from V and 4 bases from J, the junction contained 7 bases not matched to a gene. Germline assignment: CDR1 LGHNA and CDR2 YNFKEQ. The CDR3 has 16 residues. CDR3 nucleotide sequence: TGTGCCAGCAGCCCGAGTGCTAGCGGGGTCACCGGGGAGCTGTTTTTT. This sequence encodes CASSPSASGVTGELFF.

This chain links TRBV29-1 with TRBJ1-1; D unclear. V was trimmed by 4 bases and J by 0 bases, leaving 9 bases between them. The CDR3 spans 13 residues. Germline V gene lookup returns CDR1 SQVTM and CDR2 ANQGSEA. CDR3 bases: TGCAGCGTTGCGAGGCTCATGAACACTGAAGCTTTCTTT. Translation: CSVARLMNTEAFF.

V gene TRBV5-1 combines with J gene TRBJ1-6, with D hard to call. Trimming removed 3 bases from V and 7 bases from J, with 5 bases in between. The germline CDR1 and CDR2 sequences are SGHRS and YFSETQ. This CDR3 region has 12 residues. CDR3 in DNA: TGCGCCAGCAGCTGGGAAAATTCACCCCTCCACTTT. Protein: CASSWENSPLHF.

This clone was detected only a few times. The DNA of the CDR3 is TGTGCCAGCAGCTTACCCTGGACAGGGGTCAATCAGCCCCAGCATTTT. Translation: CASSLPWTGVNQPQHF. J is TRBJ1-5 and V is TRBV7-3, with TRBD1 identical over 9 bases. CDR3 length: 16 residues. Germline lookup yields CDR1 SGHTA and CDR2 FQGTGA. Trimming removed 2 bases from V and 3 bases from J; junction bases left unmatched: 5.

The table lists this clone with a few counts. The DNA of the CDR3 is TGCAGCGTTGCACTCATGGGCAGGGCAAGTTCCCAAGAGACCCAGTACTTC. Translation: CSVALMGRASSQETQYF. V gene TRBV29-1 combines with J gene TRBJ2-5, with TRBD1 as a possible D gene (5 bases). V shed 4 bases and J shed 1 base, with 22 bases lying between them. CDR1 and CDR2 from the germline V gene are SQVTM and ANQGSEA. The CDR3 spans 17 residues.

This clone has a handful of counts. The chain uses TRBV2 and TRBJ1-6, with TRBD1 matching 11 bases. CDR1 is SNHLY and CDR2 is FYNNEI in the germline V gene. The CDR3 covers 13 residues. V gave up 6 bases and J gave up 10 bases; unmatched junction bases: 2. The CDR3, as DNA: TGTGCCAGCAGGGACAGGGGGCCCTCACCCCTCCACTTT. As protein: CASRDRGPSPLHF.

V gene TRBV15 combines with J gene TRBJ2-2, with D uncertain. Germline lookup yields CDR1 LNHNV and CDR2 YYDKDF (reference sequence). Trimming shortened V by 0 bases and J by 2 bases, and 10 bases separated the two germline ends. This CDR3 contains 16 residues. Here the CDR3 DNA reads TGTGCCACCAGCAGAGAGGTACACTCAAACACCGGGGAGCTGTTTTTT. Translated, it gives CATSREVHSNTGELFF.